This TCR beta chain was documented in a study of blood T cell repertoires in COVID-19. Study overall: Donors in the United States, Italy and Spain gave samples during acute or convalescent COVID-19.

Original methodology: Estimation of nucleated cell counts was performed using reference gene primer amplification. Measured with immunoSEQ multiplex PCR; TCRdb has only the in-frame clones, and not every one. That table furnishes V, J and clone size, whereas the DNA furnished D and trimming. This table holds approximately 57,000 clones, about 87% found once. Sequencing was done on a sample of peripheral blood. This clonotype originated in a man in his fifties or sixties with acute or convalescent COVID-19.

Written as DNA, the CDR3 is TGTGCCAGCAGCTTAGAAAGTACAGGCAAAAAATCTTTCTTT. Residues: CASSLESTGKKSFF. The rearrangement joins TRBV7-2 to TRBJ1-1, with D possibly TRBD1 on 5 matching bases. Trimming stripped 1 base from V and 12 bases from J, with 18 bases between. This CDR3 spans 14 amino acids. Germline-derived CDR1 and CDR2 are SGHTA and FQGNSA.